This T cell receptor beta chain is drawn from a study of blood T cell dynamics during melanoma immunotherapy. Time point meaning: pre-treatment baseline. Blood was drawn before treatment and at week 3 after checkpoint blockade. Apart from a couple of fast progressors, RECIST 1.1 response was judged 12 weeks post-infusion. Whole-study results and caveats: PBMC repertoires of eventual disease-control patients split at W3 into clonality or diversity gains.

Each bulk PBMC sample had around 360 ng DNA loaded. Sequencing was performed with immunoSEQ multiplex PCR; in TCRdb, only in-frame clones are kept and a portion is missing. Of approximately 13,000 clones in the sample, about 81% were seen once. Comment on this clone: No antigen is known for it.

The CDR3 covers 17 residues. Germline V lookup: CDR1 SGHNT, CDR2 YENEEA. Trimming cost V 2 bases and J 4 bases, with 17 bases left between them. This sequence was found in a human donor with melanoma. Source: blood, taken from a patient treated with checkpoint blockade. The chain couples TRBV11-3 to TRBJ2-2; D tentatively fits TRBD1 or TRBD2 (5 bases each). The CDR3 loop is CASSLKPGPRGTGELFF. In DNA, the CDR3 is TGTGCCAGCAGCTTAAAACCGGGACCTAGGGGCACCGGGGAGCTGTTTTTT. Complete variable domain (other parts from reference TRBV11-3 and TRBJ2-2): EAGVVQSPRYKIIEKKQPVAFWCNPISGHNTLYWYLQNLGQGPELLIRYENEEAVDDSQLPKDRFSAERLKGVDSTLKIQPAELGDSAVYLCASSLKPGPRGTGELFFGEGSRLTVL.